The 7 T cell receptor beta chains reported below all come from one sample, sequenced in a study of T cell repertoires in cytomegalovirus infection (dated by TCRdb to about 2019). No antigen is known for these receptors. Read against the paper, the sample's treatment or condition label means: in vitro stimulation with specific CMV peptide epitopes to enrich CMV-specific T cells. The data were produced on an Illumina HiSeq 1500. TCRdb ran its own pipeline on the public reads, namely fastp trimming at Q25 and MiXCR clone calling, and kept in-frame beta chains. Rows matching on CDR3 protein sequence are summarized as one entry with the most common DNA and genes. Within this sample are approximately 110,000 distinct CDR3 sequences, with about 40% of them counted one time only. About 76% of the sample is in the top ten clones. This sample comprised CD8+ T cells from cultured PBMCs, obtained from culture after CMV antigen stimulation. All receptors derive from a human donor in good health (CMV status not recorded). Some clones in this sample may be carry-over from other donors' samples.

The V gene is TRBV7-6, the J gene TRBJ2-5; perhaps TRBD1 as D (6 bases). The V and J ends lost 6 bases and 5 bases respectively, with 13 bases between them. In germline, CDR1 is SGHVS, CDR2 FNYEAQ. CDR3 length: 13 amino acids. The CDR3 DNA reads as TGTGCCAGCAGACCAAGGGGGAGCGAGACCCAGTACTTC. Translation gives CASRPRGSETQYF. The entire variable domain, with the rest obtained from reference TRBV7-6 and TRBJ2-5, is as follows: GAGVSQSPRYKVTKRGQDVALRCDPISGHVSLYWYRQALGQGPEFLTYFNYEAQQDKSGLPNDRFSAERPEGSISTLTIQRTEQRDSAMYRCASRPRGSETQYFGPGTRLLVL.

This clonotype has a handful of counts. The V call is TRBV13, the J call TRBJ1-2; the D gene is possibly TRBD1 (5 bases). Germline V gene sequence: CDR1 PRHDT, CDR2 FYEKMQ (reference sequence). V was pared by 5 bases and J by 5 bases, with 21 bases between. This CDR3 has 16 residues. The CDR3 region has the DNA TGTGCCAGCAGCCCCCCCGCGGGGGACCTCCCTTATGGCTACACCTTC. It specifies CASSPPAGDLPYGYTF. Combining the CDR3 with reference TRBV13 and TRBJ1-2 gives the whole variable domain AAGVIQSPRHLIKEKRETATLKCYPIPRHDTVYWYQQGPGQDPQFLISFYEKMQSDKGSIPDRFSAQQFSDYHSELNMSSLELGDSALYFCASSPPAGDLPYGYTFGSGTRLTVV.

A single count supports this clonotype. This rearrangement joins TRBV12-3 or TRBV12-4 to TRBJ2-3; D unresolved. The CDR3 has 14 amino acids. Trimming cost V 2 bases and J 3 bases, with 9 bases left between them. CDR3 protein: CASSLLGQTDTQYF. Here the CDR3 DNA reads TGTGCCAGCAGTTTATTAGGCCAAACAGATACGCAGTATTTT.

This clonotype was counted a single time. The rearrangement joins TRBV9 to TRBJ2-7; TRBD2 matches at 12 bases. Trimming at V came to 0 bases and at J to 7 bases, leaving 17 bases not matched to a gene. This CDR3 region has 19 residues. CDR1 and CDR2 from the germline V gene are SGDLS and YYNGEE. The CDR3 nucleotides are TGTGCCAGCAGCGTAGGGGCTAGCGGGGGGGCCACCCCCAGTCGTGAGCAGTACTTC. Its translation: CASSVGASGGATPSREQYF.

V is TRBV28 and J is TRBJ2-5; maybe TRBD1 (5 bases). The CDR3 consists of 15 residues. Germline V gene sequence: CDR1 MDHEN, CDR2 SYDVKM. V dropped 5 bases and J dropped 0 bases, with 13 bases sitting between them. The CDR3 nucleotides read TGTGCCAGCAGTCCCTTCAGGGTAGACCAAGAGACCCAGTACTTC. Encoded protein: CASSPFRVDQETQYF.

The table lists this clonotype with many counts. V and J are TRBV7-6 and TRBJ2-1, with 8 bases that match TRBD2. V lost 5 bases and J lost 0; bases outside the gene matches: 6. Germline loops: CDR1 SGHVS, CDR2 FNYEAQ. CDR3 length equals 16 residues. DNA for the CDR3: TGTGCCAGCAGCCGGGAGCGGGGGAGCTCCTACAATGAGCAGTTCTTC. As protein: CASSRERGSSYNEQFF.

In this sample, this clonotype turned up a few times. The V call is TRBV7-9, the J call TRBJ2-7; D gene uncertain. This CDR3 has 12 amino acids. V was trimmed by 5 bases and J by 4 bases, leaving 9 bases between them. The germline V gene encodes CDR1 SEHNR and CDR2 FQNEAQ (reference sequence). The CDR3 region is CASSVDIYEQYF. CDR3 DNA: TGTGCCAGCAGCGTCGACATTTACGAGCAGTACTTC.